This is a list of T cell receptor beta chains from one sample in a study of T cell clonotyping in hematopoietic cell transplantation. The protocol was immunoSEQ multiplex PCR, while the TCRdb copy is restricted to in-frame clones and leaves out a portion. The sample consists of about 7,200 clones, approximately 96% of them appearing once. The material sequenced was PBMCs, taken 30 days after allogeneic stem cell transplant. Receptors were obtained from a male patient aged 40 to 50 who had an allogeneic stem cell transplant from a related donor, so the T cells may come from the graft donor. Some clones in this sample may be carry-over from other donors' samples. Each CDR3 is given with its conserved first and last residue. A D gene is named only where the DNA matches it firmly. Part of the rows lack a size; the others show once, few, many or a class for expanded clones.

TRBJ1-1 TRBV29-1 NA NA TGCAGCGTTCTCCGTTGGGGCACTGAAGCTTTCTTT CSVLRWGTEAFF
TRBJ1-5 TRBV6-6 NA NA TGTGCCAGCAGCCAAAGGGGGGGGGCGCAAGGTCAGCCCCAGCATTTT CASSQRGGAQGQPQHF
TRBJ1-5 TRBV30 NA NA TGTGCCTGGAGTAGTGGTAGCAATCAGCCCCAGCATTTT CAWSSGSNQPQHF
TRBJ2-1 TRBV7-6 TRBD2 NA TGTGCCAGCAGCTTGCGTTTGCGACGGGAAAAGCGGGGGAGCTCCTACAATGAGCAGTTCTTC CASSLRLRREKRGSSYNEQFF
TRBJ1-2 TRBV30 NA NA TGTGCCTGGAGCCTACAGGGCCTCTATGGCTACACCTTC CAWSLQGLYGYTF
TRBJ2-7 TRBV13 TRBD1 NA TGTGCCAGCAGCACTAGACAGGGGGCGGGGGAGCAGTACTTC CASSTRQGAGEQYF
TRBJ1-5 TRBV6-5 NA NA TGTGCCAGCAGTTACACGGGGGATCAGCCCCAGCATTTT CASSYTGDQPQHF
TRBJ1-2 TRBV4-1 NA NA TGCGCCAGCAGCCAAGGGGTCCTACAGGGTGGCTACACCTTC CASSQGVLQGGYTF
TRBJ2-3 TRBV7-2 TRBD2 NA TGTGCCAGCAGTGGGACTAGCGGGGTCACAGATACGCAGTATTTT CASSGTSGVTDTQYF
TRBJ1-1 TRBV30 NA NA TGTGCCTGGAGAGGTCAGGGTTCTGGGTTTACGAACACTGAAGCTTTCTTT CAWRGQGSGFTNTEAFF
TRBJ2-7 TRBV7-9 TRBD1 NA TGTGCCAGCAGCCCGACAGGGTACGAGCAGTACTTC CASSPTGYEQYF
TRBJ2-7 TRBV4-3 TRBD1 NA TGCGCCAGCAGCCTTGAATACTCCCCCGGGACAGGGGTTCCCGAGCAGTACTTC CASSLEYSPGTGVPEQYF
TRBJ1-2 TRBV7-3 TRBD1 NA TGTGCCAGCAGCTTGACAGGGGGCTTGGGCTATGGCTACACCTTC CASSLTGGLGYGYTF
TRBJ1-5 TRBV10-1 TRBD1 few TGCGCCAGCGGGGGACAGGGGCCCGATCAGCCCCAGCATTTT CASGGQGPDQPQHF
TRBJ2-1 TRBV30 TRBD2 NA TGTGCCTGGAGTGTATTGCGGGGGGGTTATGAGCAGTTCTTC CAWSVLRGGYEQFF
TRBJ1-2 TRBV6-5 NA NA TGTGCCAGCAGTTACTGGGAGGGGGGGGCTAGTGGCTACACCTTC CASSYWEGGASGYTF
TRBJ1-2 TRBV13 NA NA TGTGCCAGCAGCGCTGACACTTCGGGCTATGGCTACACCTTC CASSADTSGYGYTF
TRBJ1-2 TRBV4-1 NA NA TGCGCCAGCAGCCATCCTAATACGGTCTGGGGTGGCTACACCTTC CASSHPNTVWGGYTF
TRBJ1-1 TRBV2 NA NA TGTGCCAGCATACTAGACAAAAACACTGAAGCTTTCTTT CASILDKNTEAFF
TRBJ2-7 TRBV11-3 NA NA TGTGCCAGCAGCTTAGGAACATGGGGGCGCTACGAGCAGTACTTC CASSLGTWGRYEQYF
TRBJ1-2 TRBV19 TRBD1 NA TGTGCCAGCCGGGAACAGGGGGCCAATGGCTACACCTTC CASREQGANGYTF
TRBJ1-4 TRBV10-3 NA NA TGTGCCATCAGTGAGTCGAAGTGGTCTGAAAAACTGTTTTTT CAISESKWSEKLFF
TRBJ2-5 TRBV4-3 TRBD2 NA TGCGCCAGCAGCCAAGATCCGCCTGGAGCGGGGGATCAAGAGACCCAGTACTTC CASSQDPPGAGDQETQYF
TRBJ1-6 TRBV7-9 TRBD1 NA TGTGCCAGCTCAGGGGGTTCGAATTCACCCCTCCACTTT CASSGGSNSPLHF
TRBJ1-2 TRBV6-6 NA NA TGTGCCATACAGGGTAATCTTTATGGCTACACCTTC CAIQGNLYGYTF
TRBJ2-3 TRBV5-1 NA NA TGCGCCAGCAGGTCGGGAGATACGCAGTATTTT CASRSGDTQYF
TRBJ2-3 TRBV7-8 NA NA TGTGCCAGCAGCCCGAGGTCCCGGTTGCTTGAAGATACGCAGTATTTT CASSPRSRLLEDTQYF
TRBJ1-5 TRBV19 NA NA TGTGCCAGTAGTATAGAGGGCCAGTGGAGCAATCAGCCCCAGCATTTT CASSIEGQWSNQPQHF
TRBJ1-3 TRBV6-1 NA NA TGTGCCAGCAGTGACCGTATAGAAGGAAACACCATATATTTT CASSDRIEGNTIYF
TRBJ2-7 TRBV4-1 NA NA TGCGCCAGCAGCCAAGATGGTTGGGACCTCGCCTACGAGCAGTACTTC CASSQDGWDLAYEQYF
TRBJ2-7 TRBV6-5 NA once TGTGCCAGCAGTTACCTGGACGGAGAGCAGTACTTC CASSYLDGEQYF
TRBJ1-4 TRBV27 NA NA TGTGCCAGCAGCTTTTTCCCAACTAATGAAAAACTGTTTTTT CASSFFPTNEKLFF
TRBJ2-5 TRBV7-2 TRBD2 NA TGTGCCAGCAGCTGGACTAGCGGGGGGCCGAACCAAGAGACCCAGTACTTC CASSWTSGGPNQETQYF
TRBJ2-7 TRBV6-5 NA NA TGTGCCAGCAGTCTGACACGCGCGGGCGAGCAGTACTTC CASSLTRAGEQYF
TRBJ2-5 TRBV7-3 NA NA TGTGCCAGCAGCTTAAGGGGGTTGAGGGGCCAAGAGACCCAGTACTTC CASSLRGLRGQETQYF
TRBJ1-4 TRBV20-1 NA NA TGCAGTGCTCAGTTCAATGAAAAACTGTTTTTT CSAQFNEKLFF
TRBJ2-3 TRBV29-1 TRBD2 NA TGCAGCGTTGAATTATATCAGCGGGGGAGTACGGCAGATACGCAGTATTTT CSVELYQRGSTADTQYF
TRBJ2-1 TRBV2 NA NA TGTGCCAGCAGTGTATTCGGAGACCCCCGGTCGTTCTTC CASSVFGDPRSFF
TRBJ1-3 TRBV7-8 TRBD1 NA TGTGCCAGCACCCCCCTAATAGGACAGGCGAACTCTGGAAACACCATATATTTT CASTPLIGQANSGNTIYF
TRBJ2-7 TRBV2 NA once TGTGCCAGCGGGAAGGGGCCGCCTTACGAGCAGTACTTC CASGKGPPYEQYF
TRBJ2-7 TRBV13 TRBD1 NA TGTGCCAGCAGCCGCGCAGGACAGGGTGCGTACGAGCAGTACTTC CASSRAGQGAYEQYF
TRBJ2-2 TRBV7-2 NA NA TGTGCCAGCAGCCGAGGGGGAGGGAGGAATGCCGGGGAGCTGTTTTTT CASSRGGGRNAGELFF
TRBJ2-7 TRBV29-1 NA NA TGCAGCGTCGCGGACGGTACCTACGAGCAGTACTTC CSVADGTYEQYF
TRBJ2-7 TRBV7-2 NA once TGTGCCAGCAGCTTATTACCGGGTACAAGCTCCTACGAGCAGTACTTC CASSLLPGTSSYEQYF
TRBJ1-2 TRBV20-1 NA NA TGCAGTGCTAGGGGGGATGGTGGCTACACCTTC CSARGDGGYTF
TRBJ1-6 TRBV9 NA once TGTGCCAGCAGCGTAGGGGGGGGGAATAATTCACCCCTCCACTTT CASSVGGGNNSPLHF
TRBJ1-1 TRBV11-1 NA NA TGTGCCAGCAGCTTAGAAGAGCTCATGAACACTGAAGCTTTCTTT CASSLEELMNTEAFF
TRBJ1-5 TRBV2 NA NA TGTGCCAGCAGTGTGGCAGGGCTCGACGTACAGCCCCAGCATTTT CASSVAGLDVQPQHF
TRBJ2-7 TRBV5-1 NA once TGCGCCAGCAGCGGGCCCGGGACCGCGGGGGAGCAGTACTTC CASSGPGTAGEQYF
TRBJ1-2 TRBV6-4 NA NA TGTGCCAGCAGCACAGGGCCATTGGGAGGCTACACCTTC CASSTGPLGGYTF
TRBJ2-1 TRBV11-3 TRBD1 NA TGTGCCAGCAGCTTAGTACGACAGGGATACAACAATGAGCAGTTCTTC CASSLVRQGYNNEQFF
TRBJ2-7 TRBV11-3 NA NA TGTGCCAGCAGCCCCGAGGGACTGAACTTCTACGAGCAGTACTTC CASSPEGLNFYEQYF
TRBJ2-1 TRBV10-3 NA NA TGTGCCACTCAGGGCAACAATGAGCAGTTCTTC CATQGNNEQFF
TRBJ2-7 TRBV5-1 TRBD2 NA TGCGCCAGCAGCCCCGGATCCACTAGCGGGAGCGACGAGCAGTACTTC CASSPGSTSGSDEQYF
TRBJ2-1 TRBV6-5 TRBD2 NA TGTGCCAGCAGTTTCACGGGACTAGCGGGGGGGCAGTTCTTC CASSFTGLAGGQFF